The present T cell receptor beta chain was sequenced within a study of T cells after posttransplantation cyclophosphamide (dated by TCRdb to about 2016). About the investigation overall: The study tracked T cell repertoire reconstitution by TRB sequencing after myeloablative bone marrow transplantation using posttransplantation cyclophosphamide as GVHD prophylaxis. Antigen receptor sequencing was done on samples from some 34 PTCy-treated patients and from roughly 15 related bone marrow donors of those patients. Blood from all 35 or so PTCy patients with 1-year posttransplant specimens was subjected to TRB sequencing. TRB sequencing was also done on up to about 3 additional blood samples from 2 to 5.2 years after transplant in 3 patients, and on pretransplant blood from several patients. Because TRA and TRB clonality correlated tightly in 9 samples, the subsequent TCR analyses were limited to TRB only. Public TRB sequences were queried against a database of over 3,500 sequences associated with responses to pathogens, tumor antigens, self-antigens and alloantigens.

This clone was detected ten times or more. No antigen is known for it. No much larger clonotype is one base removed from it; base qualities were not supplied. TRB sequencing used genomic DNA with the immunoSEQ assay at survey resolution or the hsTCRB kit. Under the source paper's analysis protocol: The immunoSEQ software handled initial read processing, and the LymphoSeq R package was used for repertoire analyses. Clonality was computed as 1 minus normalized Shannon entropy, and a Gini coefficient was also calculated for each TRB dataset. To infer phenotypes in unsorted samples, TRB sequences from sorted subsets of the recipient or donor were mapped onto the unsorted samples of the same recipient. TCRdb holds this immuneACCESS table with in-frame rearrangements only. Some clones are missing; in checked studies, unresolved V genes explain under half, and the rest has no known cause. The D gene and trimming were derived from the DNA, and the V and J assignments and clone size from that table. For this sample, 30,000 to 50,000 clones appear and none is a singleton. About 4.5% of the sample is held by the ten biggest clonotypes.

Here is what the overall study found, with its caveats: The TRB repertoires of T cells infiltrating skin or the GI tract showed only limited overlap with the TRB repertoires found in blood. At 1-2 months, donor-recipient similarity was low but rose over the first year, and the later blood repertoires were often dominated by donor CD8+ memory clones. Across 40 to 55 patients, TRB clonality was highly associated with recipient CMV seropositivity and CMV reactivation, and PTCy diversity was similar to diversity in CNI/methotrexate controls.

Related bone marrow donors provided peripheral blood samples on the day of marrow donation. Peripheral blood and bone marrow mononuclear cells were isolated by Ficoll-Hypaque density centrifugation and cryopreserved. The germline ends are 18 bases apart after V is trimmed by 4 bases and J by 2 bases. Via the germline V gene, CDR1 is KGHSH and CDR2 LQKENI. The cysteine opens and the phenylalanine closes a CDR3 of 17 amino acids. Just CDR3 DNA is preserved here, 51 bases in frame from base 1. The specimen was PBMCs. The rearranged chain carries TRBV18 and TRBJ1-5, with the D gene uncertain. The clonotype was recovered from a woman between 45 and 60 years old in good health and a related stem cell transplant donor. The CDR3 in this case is CASSQETPSAGNQPQHF. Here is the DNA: TGTGCCAGCTCACAGGAAACACCCTCCGCGGGCAATCAGCCCCAGCATTTT.